The 18 T cell receptor beta chains below come from one sample, sequenced in a study of blood T cell repertoires in COVID-19. TCRdb's table, derived via immunoSEQ multiplex PCR, lists solely in-frame clones and lacks some. The sample lists about 17,000 clones, over 85% occurring once. Specimen: peripheral blood. The receptors stem from a human donor in a cohort sampled during active COVID-19.

This sequence joins TRBV6-6 and TRBJ2-7; 9 nucleotides align to TRBD2. V lost 8 bases to trimming and J lost 7 bases; unmatched junction nucleotides: 12. The CDR3 length is 14 residues. The germline gives CDR1 MNHNY, CDR2 SVGAGI (reference sequence). The CDR3 here is CASGNSGSIREQYF. The CDR3 DNA sequence: TGTGCCAGCGGTAATAGCGGGAGTATTCGGGAGCAGTACTTC.

The V and J genes are TRBV9 and TRBJ1-1; TRBD1 is a possible D gene (6 bases). This CDR3 is built from 14 residues. Trimming took off 3 bases at V and 3 bases at J, with 12 bases between the two ends. Germline V CDR1 and CDR2: SGDLS, YYNGEE. Here the CDR3 reads CASSAGGRDTEAFF. In DNA form, the CDR3 reads TGTGCCAGCAGCGCCGGGGGGCGAGACACTGAAGCTTTCTTT.

The sample holds one count of this clone. This chain uses TRBV7-2 with TRBJ2-5; the match to TRBD2 covers 7 bases. There are 14 residues in the CDR3. The germline CDR1 and CDR2 sequences are SGHTA and FQGNSA. The V and J ends lost 8 bases and 7 bases, in that order; junction bases with no gene match: 13. The CDR3 region is CASATGRGEGTQYF. CDR3 DNA: TGTGCCAGCGCCACTGGCAGAGGGGAGGGGACCCAGTACTTC.

V and J are TRBV5-4 and TRBJ1-2, with 7 positions matching TRBD1. The CDR3 contains 13 residues. V dropped 3 bases and J dropped 4; count of bases not matched to a gene: 3. Germline CDR1 reads SGHNT; CDR2 reads YYREEE (reference sequence). Written as DNA, the CDR3 is TGTGCCAGCAGCTCAACAGGGGCCTATGGCTACACCTTC. Translation gives CASSSTGAYGYTF. Full variable domain (rest looked up from reference TRBV5-4 and TRBJ1-2): ETGVTQSPTHLIKTRGQQVTLRCSSQSGHNTVSWYQQALGQGPQFIFQYYREEENGRGNFPPRFSGLQFPNYSSELNVNALELDDSALYLCASSSTGAYGYTFGSGTRLTVV.

This rearrangement joins TRBV28 to TRBJ2-3; 7 positions agree with TRBD1. The trim removed 6 bases at V and 2 bases at J, leaving 11 bases unmatched. This CDR3 has 16 residues. The germline gives CDR1 MDHEN, CDR2 SYDVKM. Written as DNA, the CDR3 is TGTGCCAGCAGCTATGACAGGGAAAGCAACACAGATACGCAGTATTTT. It encodes CASSYDRESNTDTQYF.

This chain uses TRBV5-1 with TRBJ1-2; 8 bases fit TRBD1. The junction had 4 bases not matched to a gene; V was cut back by 0 bases and J by 3 bases. The CDR3 contains 15 residues. CDR1 is SGHRS and CDR2 is YFSETQ in the germline V gene. CDR3 coding DNA: TGCGCCAGCAGCTTGGCAGCAGGGGGCTACTATGGCTACACCTTC. Translated: CASSLAAGGYYGYTF.

The chain is built from TRBV18 and TRBJ2-5, with 8 positions matching TRBD2. V gave up 4 bases and J gave up 4 bases; unmatched junction bases: 8. Germline lookup yields CDR1 KGHSH and CDR2 LQKENI. This CDR3 comprises 15 residues. The CDR3 reads CASSLRGGSGETQYF. CDR3 DNA sequence: TGTGCCAGCTCACTTCGGGGGGGATCCGGAGAGACCCAGTACTTC.

The chain uses TRBV6-5 and TRBJ2-7; 8 bases line up with TRBD1. With V trimmed by 8 bases and J by 6 bases, 12 bases remained unmatched. Germline V gene sequence: CDR1 MNHEY, CDR2 SVGAGI. The CDR3 covers 14 residues. CDR3 nucleotide sequence: TGTGCCAGCCGACAGGACAGGGCGCTGGGCGAGCAGTACTTC. Its protein product is CASRQDRALGEQYF.

The chain carries TRBV10-1 and TRBJ2-2, with 7 nucleotides matching TRBD1. Germline lookup yields CDR1 WNHNN and CDR2 SYGVQD (reference sequence). The J segment lost 7 bases and the V segment lost 7 bases, leaving 9 bases of the junction unmatched. The CDR3 runs 14 residues. CDR3 in DNA: TGCGCCAGCATCGACAGGGATAGTAACGGGGAGCTGTTTTTT. Translated, it gives CASIDRDSNGELFF.

The chain uses TRBV28 and TRBJ1-1; perhaps TRBD1 as D (5 bases). This CDR3 has 14 amino acids. Looked up from germline, CDR1 is MDHEN and CDR2 is SYDVKM. The ends were cut back, 4 bases at V and 2 bases at J, with 11 bases in the middle. The CDR3 region has the DNA TGTGCCAGCAGTTCGCCCGGGGGTAACACTGAAGCTTTCTTT. Protein product: CASSSPGGNTEAFF.

The chain joins TRBV6-1 to TRBJ1-1, with D unclear. Trimming removed 3 bases from V and 1 base from J, with 6 bases in between. CDR3 length equals 13 residues. Germline CDR1 reads MNHNS; CDR2 reads SASEGT. Here the CDR3 reads CASSEKRNTEAFF. The CDR3 nucleotides read TGTGCCAGCAGTGAGAAGCGGAACACTGAAGCTTTCTTT.

The CDR3 here is CASSPNRGGYGYTF. The DNA for the CDR3 is TGTGCCAGTAGTCCTAACAGGGGAGGCTATGGCTACACCTTC. This chain uses TRBV19 with TRBJ1-2, with TRBD1 identical over 7 bases. The CDR3 spans 14 residues. V trimming: 5 bases; J trimming: 4 bases; junction bases outside the gene matches: 7. Germline V lookup: CDR1 LNHDA, CDR2 SQIVND (reference sequence).

The chain is built from TRBV11-2 and TRBJ1-6; TRBD1 might be the D (5 bases). The CDR3 length is 14 residues. Germline values: CDR1 SGHAT, CDR2 FQNNGV. Trimming took 3 bases from V and 8 from J, leaving 11 bases between them. The CDR3 here is CASSLQGRYSPLHF. In nucleotides, the CDR3 is TGTGCCAGCAGCTTGCAGGGTCGATATTCACCCCTCCACTTT.

The chain uses TRBV15 and TRBJ2-1; TRBD1 is a possible D gene (6 bases). Trimming took 5 bases from V and 8 from J, leaving 13 bases between them. CDR1 is LNHNV, CDR2 YYDKDF, per germline (reference sequence). CDR3 length: 13 amino acids. The CDR3 reads CATSRLAGDEQFF. The CDR3 bases are TGTGCCACCAGCCGTTTAGCAGGGGATGAGCAGTTCTTC.

CDR3 coding DNA: TGTGCCAGCCACAGGGTCGTTGGAGATACGCAGTATTTT. Its translation is CASHRVVGDTQYF. This chain connects TRBV12-3 or TRBV12-4 to TRBJ2-3, with a tentative D call TRBD1 (6 bases). The V end lost 8 bases, the J end lost 5 bases, and 14 bases lay between the germline ends. There are 13 residues in the CDR3.

The chain combines TRBV7-2 with TRBJ2-1; D is unclear. Germline V gene data show CDR1 as SGHTA and CDR2 as FQGNSA. Trimming left V 6 bases short and J 2 bases short, with 11 bases between. This CDR3 has 14 amino acids. The CDR3 region is CASSGGYTYNEQFF. CDR3 in DNA: TGTGCCAGCAGTGGCGGCTACACCTACAATGAGCAGTTCTTC. Full variable domain (outside the CDR3, taken from reference TRBV7-2 and TRBJ2-1): GAGVSQSPSNKVTEKGKDVELRCDPISGHTALYWYRQSLGQGLEFLIYFQGNSAPDKSGLPSDRFSAERTGGSVSTLTIQRTQQEDSAVYLCASSGGYTYNEQFFGPGTRLTVL.

The chain couples TRBV27 to TRBJ2-7; 10 bases map to TRBD2. The CDR3 is made up of 15 amino acids. Germline values: CDR1 MNHEY, CDR2 SMNVEV (reference sequence). The junction had 12 bases not matched to a gene; V was cut back by 5 bases and J by 8 bases. This CDR3 reads CASSRSASGSPQQYF. CDR3 in DNA: TGTGCCAGCAGTCGATCAGCTAGCGGGAGTCCCCAGCAGTACTTC.

The chain recombines TRBV7-7 with TRBJ2-1; 9 nucleotides match TRBD2. The germline gives CDR1 SSHAT, CDR2 FNYEAQ (reference sequence). There are 15 residues in the CDR3. With 1 base clipped from V and 10 bases from J, the junction kept 8 bases outside the gene matches. The CDR3 region is CASSLGGRGIEEQFF. In DNA, the CDR3 is TGTGCCAGCAGCTTAGGCGGGAGGGGAATAGAAGAGCAGTTCTTC.